This TCR beta chain was captured by sequencing in a study of blood T cell repertoires in COVID-19. Overall study: Sites in the United States, Italy and Spain provided acute and convalescent COVID-19 samples. Sample material is recorded as cDNA or gDNA derived from T cells, B-cell-depleted T cells, or PBMCs.

Repertoires were generated with immunoSEQ multiplex PCR, while TCRdb's copy carries only in-frame clones and drops some. The sample yields around 240,000 clones, 70% to 90% seen once. V gave up 4 bases and J gave up 0 bases, with 11 bases separating them. The CDR3 covers 14 residues. Germline CDR1 reads SGDLS; CDR2 reads YYNGEE. The chain employs TRBV9 and TRBJ2-7; D not certain. The sequenced sample consisted of peripheral blood. This sequence was found in a man aged 40-49 years with acute or convalescent COVID-19. The CDR3 is CASSPRSSSYEQYF. For the CDR3, the DNA is TGTGCCAGCAGCCCGCGGAGCAGCTCCTACGAGCAGTACTTC.